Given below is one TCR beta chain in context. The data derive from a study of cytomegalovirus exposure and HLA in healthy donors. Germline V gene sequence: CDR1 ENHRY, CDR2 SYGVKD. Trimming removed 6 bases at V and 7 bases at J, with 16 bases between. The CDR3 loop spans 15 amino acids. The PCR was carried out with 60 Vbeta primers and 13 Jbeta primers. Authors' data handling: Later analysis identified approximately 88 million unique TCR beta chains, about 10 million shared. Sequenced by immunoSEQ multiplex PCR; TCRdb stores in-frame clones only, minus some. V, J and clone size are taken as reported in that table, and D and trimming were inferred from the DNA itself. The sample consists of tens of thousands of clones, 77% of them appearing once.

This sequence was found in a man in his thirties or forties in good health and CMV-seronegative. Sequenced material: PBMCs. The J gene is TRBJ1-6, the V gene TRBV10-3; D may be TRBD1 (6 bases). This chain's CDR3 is CAIRRTAGQNSPLHF. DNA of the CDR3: TGTGCCATCAGAAGGACAGCGGGACAAAATTCACCCCTCCACTTT.